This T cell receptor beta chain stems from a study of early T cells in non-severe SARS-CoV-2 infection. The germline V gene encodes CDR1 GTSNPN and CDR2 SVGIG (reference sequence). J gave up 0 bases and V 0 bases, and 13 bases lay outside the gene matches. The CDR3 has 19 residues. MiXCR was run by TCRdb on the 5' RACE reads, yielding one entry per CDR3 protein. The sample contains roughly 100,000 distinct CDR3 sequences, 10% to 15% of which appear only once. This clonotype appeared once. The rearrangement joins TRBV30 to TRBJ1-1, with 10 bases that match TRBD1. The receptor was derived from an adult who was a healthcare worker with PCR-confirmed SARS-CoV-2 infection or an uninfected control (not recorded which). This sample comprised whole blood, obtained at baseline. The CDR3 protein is CAWSVPRLGQGTLNTEAFF. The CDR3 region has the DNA TGTGCCTGGAGTGTACCCCGATTGGGACAGGGGACCCTGAACACTGAAGCTTTCTTT.